Listed below are T cell receptor beta chains from one sample, sequenced in a study of T-cell memory formation after mild COVID-19. Via MiXCR, TCRdb re-called the 5' RACE reads, giving one row per CDR3 protein. The sample records under 450,000 distinct CDR3 sequences, less than 25% being singletons. The sequenced sample consisted of PBMCs or a T cell subset sorted from them (not recorded which). The receptors shown here come from a man younger than 35 who had mild COVID-19 (a few samples of this study predate the infection). Cell type and time point are not known. Both conserved end residues are trimmed from each CDR3. A D gene is named only where the DNA matches it firmly.

length | V | D | CDR3
14 | TRBV7-9 | NA | ASSLALVNPQETQY
19 | TRBV4-3 | TRBD2 | ASSQDLPGLGRGWDTGELF
13 | TRBV12-3/TRBV12-4 | TRBD1 | ASSLEGAGGNEQY
15 | TRBV7-2 | TRBD2 | ASSLGAGGGGWNEQF
11 | TRBV6-2/TRBV6-3 | NA | ASSYSSGETQY
11 | TRBV20-1 | NA | SAPRRNTGELF
12 | TRBV27 | NA | ASSLSSWGYEQY
13 | TRBV11-2 | NA | ASSTQDSPYNEQF
12 | TRBV20-1 | NA | SALSGATNEKLF
10 | TRBV29-1 | NA | SVDYGDRGYT
13 | TRBV5-1 | NA | ASSPTGGFQQPQH
12 | TRBV7-9 | NA | ASSLRGTGNTIY
14 | TRBV6-5 | NA | ASSRAGAVAKNIQY
16 | TRBV7-9 | NA | ASSFRGPSQGLEETQY
12 | TRBV12-3/TRBV12-4 | TRBD1 | ASSRTGVSYEQY
12 | TRBV5-1 | NA | ASSRGRGQETQY
11 | TRBV7-2 | NA | ASSRVGSGEQF
11 | TRBV29-1 | TRBD1 | SVKTGPSLEQY
11 | TRBV3-1 | NA | ASSQLGNQTQH
12 | TRBV3-1 | NA | ASSQGGLRNEQF
13 | TRBV6-6 | NA | ASSPLERRNTEAF
9 | TRBV10-3 | NA | AISGEAEAF
14 | TRBV12-3/TRBV12-4 | TRBD2 | ASSFPAGGSTDTQY
18 | TRBV21-1 | NA | ASSLQPGTGLSGGRETQY
12 | TRBV11-2 | NA | ASSLVNRPDTQY
12 | TRBV29-1 | NA | SAGRAGPLTEAF
9 | TRBV7-7 | NA | ASTNSGTQY
12 | TRBV20-1 | TRBD2 | SALAGTHGNEQF
11 | TRBV5-1 | NA | ASRTGANDGYT
15 | TRBV7-2 | TRBD2 | ASSLVLSGGPGDTQY
16 | TRBV4-1 | TRBD1 | ASSQGRDRVSGANVLT
13 | TRBV7-2 | TRBD1 | ASSWGQGATDTQY
13 | TRBV6-2/TRBV6-3 | TRBD2 | ASRPTSGAYNEQF
13 | TRBV6-2/TRBV6-3 | NA | ASSSIAGYYNEQF
12 | TRBV12-3/TRBV12-4 | NA | ASSGSGNTGELF
14 | TRBV16 | NA | ASSQYGRAPNTEAF
12 | TRBV5-6 | TRBD1 | ASSLEAGGYGYT
14 | TRBV24-1 | NA | ATSDADPGHADTQY
12 | TRBV5-1 | NA | ASSLLDSVYGYT
13 | TRBV12-3/TRBV12-4 | TRBD1 | ASRPQGVSNQPQH
8 | TRBV9 | NA | ASGSGEQF
12 | TRBV20-1 | NA | SARGQPTNEKLF
14 | TRBV6-1 | TRBD1 | ASSEAQGTGGDIQY
11 | TRBV11-1 | NA | ASSFAQGYEQY
16 | TRBV4-3 | NA | ASSQVTPNRGGADTQY
10 | TRBV28 | NA | ASSRNGPEAF
12 | TRBV27 | NA | ASRPAGLGDTQY
14 | TRBV25-1 | TRBD1 | ASSVSAGTGRETQY
13 | TRBV7-2 | TRBD2 | ASSVAPTREATQY
18 | TRBV3-1 | TRBD2 | ASTDITLSGGFLPADTQY
10 | TRBV18 | NA | ATTREKETQY
11 | TRBV25-1 | NA | ASSPPGEWGYT
12 | TRBV11-2 | NA | ASSLRAAGNTIY
10 | TRBV5-1 | NA | ASSLVVNEQF
15 | TRBV7-3 | TRBD2 | ASSFAPSGAGTGELF
11 | TRBV11-3 | NA | ASSPPGAGEQF
16 | TRBV3-1 | TRBD2 | ASSVPGLAGGSTDTQY
15 | TRBV6-6 | NA | ASSPLSRAHSNQPQH
15 | TRBV5-1 | NA | ASSKIGTNRPGETQY